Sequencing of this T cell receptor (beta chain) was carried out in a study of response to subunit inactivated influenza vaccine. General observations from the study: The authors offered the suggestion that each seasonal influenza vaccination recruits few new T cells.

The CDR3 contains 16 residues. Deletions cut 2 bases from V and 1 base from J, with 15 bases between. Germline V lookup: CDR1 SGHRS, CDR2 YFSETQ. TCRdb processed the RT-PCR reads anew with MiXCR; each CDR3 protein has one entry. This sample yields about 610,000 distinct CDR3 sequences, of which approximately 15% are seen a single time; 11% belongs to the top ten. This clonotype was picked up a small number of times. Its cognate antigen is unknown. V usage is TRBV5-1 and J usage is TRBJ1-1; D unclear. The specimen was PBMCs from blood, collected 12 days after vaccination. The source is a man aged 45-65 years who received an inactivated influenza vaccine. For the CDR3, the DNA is TGCGCCAGCAGCTTCGAGGGTACAGTTAGGAACACTGAAGCTTTCTTT. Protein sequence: CASSFEGTVRNTEAFF.